The 27 T cell receptor beta chains reported below all come from one sample, sequenced in a study of T-cell reconstitution after alpha-beta-depleted transplantation in children. Construction of the TCRbeta library involved unique molecular identifiers. Each CDR3 protein gets one entry after TCRdb re-called the PCR reads with MiXCR. This sample has approximately 500,000 distinct CDR3 sequences, with about 11% found just once. The source material was PBMCs, sampled before TCRalphabeta/CD19-depleted stem cell transplant. The receptors derive from a child younger than 10 with inherited bone marrow failure, due to receive a stem cell transplant.

The chain links TRBV12-3 or TRBV12-4 to TRBJ2-1; 8 bases fit TRBD2. The length of the CDR3 is 19 residues. The V gene end was trimmed by 1 base and the J gene end by 5 bases; junction bases not matched to a gene: 16. The CDR3 DNA follows: TGTGCCAGCAGTTTAGTTCCAGCGGGAGTAGCCCATCTTAACAATGAGCAGTTCTTC. Its protein is CASSLVPAGVAHLNNEQFF.

This clonotype came up many times. The DNA of the CDR3 is TGTGCCAGCAGCCACCGATGGGGCTACGAGCAGTACTTC. It translates to CASSHRWGYEQYF. The chain recombines TRBV7-2 with TRBJ2-7, with unresolved D. This CDR3 has 13 residues. The germline V and J ends were trimmed by 5 bases and 3 bases, with 11 bases remaining between them. From germline, CDR1 is SGHTA and CDR2 FQGNSA.

The chain's CDR3 is CASSLGQGVLFTEAFF. CDR3 nucleotide sequence: TGTGCCAGCAGTTTGGGACAGGGGGTACTTTTTACTGAAGCTTTCTTT. The V call is TRBV6-5, the J call TRBJ1-1; TRBD1 matches 11 bases. This CDR3 comprises 16 residues. Germline V gene data show CDR1 as MNHEY and CDR2 as SVGAGI. Germline trimming cut 4 bases from V and 5 bases from J; bases unmatched to any gene: 9.

Only one count was recorded for this clonotype. A much more abundant neighbour one base away suggests this may be a read error. The chain links TRBV28 to TRBJ2-1, with D hard to call. The CDR3 has 19 residues. Germline V gives CDR1 MDHEN, CDR2 SYDVKM. The CDR3 region has the DNA TGTGCCAGCAGTACCAATATTATTACGAGAAGTTCACGGTCCAATGGGCAGTTCTTC. As protein: CASSTNIITRSSRSNGQFF. Full variable domain (remainder filled in from reference TRBV28 and TRBJ2-1): DVKVTQSSRYLVKRTGEKVFLECVQDMDHENMFWYRQDPGLGLRLIYFSYDVKMKEKGDIPEGYSVSREKKERFSLILESASTNQTSMYLCASSTNIITRSSRSNGQFFGPGTRLTVL.

This clonotype showed up many times. The genes are TRBV9 and TRBJ2-5; unclear D gene. CDR1 and CDR2 from the germline V gene are SGDLS and YYNGEE. Trimming stripped 4 bases from V and 7 bases from J, with 14 bases between. The CDR3 totals 13 residues. CDR3 nucleotides: TGTGCCAGCAGCCCCCGCTTCATAGGGACCCAGTACTTC. The encoded protein is CASSPRFIGTQYF.

This clonotype turned up a few times. The V gene is TRBV7-9, the J gene TRBJ2-3, with D perhaps matching TRBD2 (5 bases). The CDR3 is 13 amino acids. Looked up from germline, CDR1 is SEHNR and CDR2 is FQNEAQ (reference sequence). V lost 1 base to trimming and J lost 6 bases, with 8 bases between them. The CDR3 DNA reads TGTGCCAGCAGCTTAGGTTCGGGGGATACGCAGTATTTT. It specifies CASSLGSGDTQYF.

There are many counts of this clonotype. In DNA form, the CDR3 reads TGTGCCAGCAGCCCATCCCGTTTTTCCAATCAGCCCCAGCATTTT. Its protein product is CASSPSRFSNQPQHF. This chain links TRBV6-1 with TRBJ1-5; D is unresolved. The CDR3 length is 15 residues. Trimming took off 6 bases at V and 3 bases at J, with 15 bases between the two ends. Looked up from germline, CDR1 is MNHNS and CDR2 is SASEGT.

The rearrangement joins TRBV20-1 to TRBJ2-7; tentative D call: TRBD1 (5 bases). Trimming left V 6 bases short and J 6 bases short, with 21 bases between. This CDR3 comprises 14 residues. Germline V gene data show CDR1 as DFQATT and CDR2 as SNEGSKA (reference sequence). The CDR3 region is CSASKGQSNGEQYF. The CDR3 DNA sequence: TGCAGTGCCTCCAAAGGACAATCCAACGGCGAGCAGTACTTC.

The chain joins TRBV27 to TRBJ2-7, with D possibly TRBD1 on 8 matching bases. CDR3 length: 14 amino acids. Trimming took 2 bases from V and 5 from J, leaving 13 bases between them. CDR1 MNHEY and CDR2 SMNVEV come from the germline V gene (reference sequence). The CDR3 nucleotides read TGTGCCAGCAGTTTAGGACAGGGAGGGAACGAGCAGTACTTC. Protein product: CASSLGQGGNEQYF.

This clonotype was observed many times. This chain connects TRBV7-2 to TRBJ2-2; the match to TRBD1 covers 7 bases. Germline CDR1 reads SGHTA; CDR2 reads FQGNSA. This CDR3 is built from 17 residues. J was trimmed by 1 base and V by 5 bases; bases with no gene match: 10. CDR3 bases: TGTGCCAGCAGCCCGGACAGGTCGAGGGGGAACACCGGGGAGCTGTTTTTT. It specifies CASSPDRSRGNTGELFF.

This clonotype was recorded many times. At one end the junction does not follow the germline gene, possibly because of a read error. The rearrangement joins TRBV20-1 to TRBJ2-1; tentatively, D is TRBD2 (5 bases). The CDR3 totals 14 residues. Germline V gene data show CDR1 as DFQATT and CDR2 as SNEGSKA (reference sequence). CDR3 protein: CSAREGYPYNEQFF. The DNA of the CDR3 is TGCAGTGCTCGAGAGGGTTACCCATACAATGAGCAGTTCTTC.

The genes are TRBV20-1 and TRBJ2-1, with D perhaps TRBD2 (5 bases). The V and J ends lost 1 base and 8 bases respectively, with 12 bases between them. Germline V lookup: CDR1 DFQATT, CDR2 SNEGSKA (reference sequence). This CDR3 comprises 13 residues. CDR3 DNA sequence: TGCAGTGCTAGAGCTACTAGTGAGGATGAGCAGTTCTTC. It yields the protein CSARATSEDEQFF.

About this clonotype itself: Relative to the germline gene, one junction end is altered; a read error may explain this. The genes are TRBV12-3 or TRBV12-4 and TRBJ2-7; no clear D gene. CDR3 length equals 12 residues. CDR3 residues: CASSPGFYQQYF. Here the CDR3 DNA reads TGTGCCAGCAGCCCAGGCTTCTACCAGCAGTACTTC.

This clonotype was counted many times. This chain connects TRBV28 to TRBJ2-7; D uncertain. Deletions cut 1 base from V and 6 bases from J, with 4 bases between. Germline V gene sequence: CDR1 MDHEN, CDR2 SYDVKM. CDR3 length equals 11 residues. The CDR3 region has the DNA TGTGCCAGCAGTTTATTGGTCGAGCAGTACTTC. Translation gives CASSLLVEQYF.

The chain employs TRBV5-4 and TRBJ2-2, with 7 bases lining up with TRBD1. V lost 4 bases, J lost 5 bases, and 8 bases stayed unmatched. This CDR3 region has 15 residues. CDR1 is SGHNT, CDR2 YYREEE, per germline (reference sequence). For the CDR3, the DNA is TGTGCCAGCAGCATCCGGGACAGCGGTACCGGGGAGCTGTTTTTT. Translation: CASSIRDSGTGELFF.

The table lists this clonotype with many counts. The chain couples TRBV15 to TRBJ1-3; TRBD1 agrees at 8 bases. This CDR3 is 14 amino acids long. Germline CDR1 LNHNV, CDR2 YYDKDF (reference sequence). V lost 4 bases and J lost 6; bases outside the gene matches: 5. The CDR3 region has the DNA TGTGCCACCAGCACCAACAGGGGGAAAAACACCATATATTTT. This encodes CATSTNRGKNTIYF. The full variable domain, with the rest looked up from reference TRBV15 and TRBJ1-3, is DAMVIQNPRYQVTQFGKPVTLSCSQTLNHNVMYWYQQKSSQAPKLLFHYYDKDFNNEADTPDNFQSRRPNTSFCFLDIRSPGLGDTAMYLCATSTNRGKNTIYFGEGSWLTVV.

This clonotype was counted many times. The chain couples TRBV4-3 to TRBJ2-3; 7 bases match TRBD1. Per germline, CDR1 LGHNA and CDR2 YSLEER. This CDR3 spans 17 amino acids. J gave up 3 bases and V 0 bases, and 9 bases lay outside the gene matches. Written as DNA, the CDR3 is TGCGCCAGCAGCCAAGAAGTCCGTGGCAGGGGGACAGATACGCAGTATTTT. As protein: CASSQEVRGRGTDTQYF.

Note on this clonotype: Possible read error: a much larger clone is one base away. The chain's CDR3 is CASSRNRGEYEQYF. DNA for the CDR3: TGCGCCAGCAGCCGGAACAGGGGCGAGTACGAGCAGTACTTC. The chain is built from TRBV5-1 and TRBJ2-7, with 7 nucleotides matching TRBD1. CDR1 and CDR2 from the germline V gene are SGHRS and YFSETQ. The trim removed 4 bases at V and 4 bases at J, leaving 8 bases unmatched. CDR3 size: 14 residues.

This clonotype has a handful of counts. This chain joins TRBV7-6 and TRBJ2-2; 10 bases are shared with TRBD2. There are 15 residues in the CDR3. V trimming: 5 bases; J trimming: 6 bases; junction bases outside the gene matches: 6. Germline CDR1 reads SGHVS; CDR2 reads FNYEAQ. Here the CDR3 DNA reads TGTGCCAGCAGCGTGCTAGCGGGAGCCCCCGGGGAGCTGTTTTTT. It encodes CASSVLAGAPGELFF.

There are many counts of this clonotype. V gene TRBV6-5 combines with J gene TRBJ1-5; the D gene is possibly TRBD1 (5 bases). CDR3 length: 14 residues. Looked up from germline, CDR1 is MNHEY and CDR2 is SVGAGI. Trimming took off 6 bases at V and 2 bases at J, with 11 bases between the two ends. The CDR3 spells CASRARGRNQPQHF. Here the CDR3 DNA reads TGTGCCAGCAGAGCCCGGGGCCGCAATCAGCCCCAGCATTTT.

This clonotype was seen more than once but under ten times. The J gene is TRBJ2-7, the V gene TRBV20-1; 9 bases match TRBD2. CDR3 size: 14 residues. The germline CDR1 and CDR2 sequences are DFQATT and SNEGSKA (reference sequence). The V segment lost 3 bases and the J segment 5 bases; nucleotides outside the gene matches: 8. Here the CDR3 DNA reads TGCAGTGCTAGGTTGGGCGGGAGGGCCGACGAGCAGTACTTC. Translated: CSARLGGRADEQYF.

This clonotype was detected many times. V is TRBV5-6 and J is TRBJ1-1; TRBD1 might be the D (6 bases). The CDR3 sequence is 15 residues long. Germline V gene lookup returns CDR1 SGHDT and CDR2 YYEEEE. Trimming stripped 5 bases from V and 0 bases from J, with 14 bases between. CDR3 sequence (DNA): TGTGCCAGCAGGCGCCGACAGGTAATGAACACTGAAGCTTTCTTT. Translating gives CASRRRQVMNTEAFF.

The chain carries TRBV27 and TRBJ1-5, with 8 bases aligning to TRBD1. With V trimmed by 3 bases and J by 7 bases, 5 bases remained unmatched. This CDR3 region has 14 residues. Germline values: CDR1 MNHEY, CDR2 SMNVEV (reference sequence). The CDR3 spells CASSFTGGGQPQHF. CDR3 nucleotides: TGTGCCAGCAGTTTCACAGGGGGGGGACAGCCCCAGCATTTT.

This clonotype was detected only a few times. A much bigger clone sits one base away, suggesting this may be a read error. The chain is built from TRBV12-3 or TRBV12-4 and TRBJ2-7, with D possibly TRBD2 on 5 matching bases. The CDR3 sequence is 11 residues long. The ends were cut back, 8 bases at V and 9 bases at J, with 14 bases in the middle. The CDR3 protein is CASGWSEGQYF. DNA of the CDR3: TGTGCCAGCGGTTGGTCCGAGGGGCAGTACTTC.

This clonotype was picked up many times. The chain carries TRBV24-1 and TRBJ2-1, with 9 bases fitting TRBD1. Trimming removed 3 bases from V and 6 bases from J; junction bases left unmatched: 8. CDR3 length equals 16 residues. The V gene's germline CDR1 is KGHDR and CDR2 SFDVKD. This CDR3 is CATSDVDRGLGNEQFF. The CDR3 DNA follows: TGTGCCACCAGTGATGTCGACAGGGGGTTAGGCAATGAGCAGTTCTTC.

The gene calls are TRBV29-1 and TRBJ2-1; the match to TRBD2 covers 11 bases. This CDR3 has 16 amino acids. The germline gives CDR1 SQVTM, CDR2 ANQGSEA. V lost 4 bases to trimming and J lost 2 bases; unmatched junction nucleotides: 7. The CDR3 reads CSVGVSGRAPYNEQFF. The DNA for the CDR3 is TGCAGCGTTGGGGTTAGCGGGAGGGCCCCCTACAATGAGCAGTTCTTC.

This clonotype was counted many times. The V and J genes are TRBV4-1 and TRBJ2-2, with TRBD2 matching 10 bases. V was pared by 5 bases and J by 4 bases, with 10 bases of the junction left unmatched. This CDR3 contains 17 residues. Germline assignment: CDR1 MGHRA and CDR2 YSYEKL. CDR3 sequence (DNA): TGCGCCAGCAGCTCCCACCTAGCGGGAGAGCCCACCGGGGAGCTGTTTTTT. This gives the protein CASSSHLAGEPTGELFF.